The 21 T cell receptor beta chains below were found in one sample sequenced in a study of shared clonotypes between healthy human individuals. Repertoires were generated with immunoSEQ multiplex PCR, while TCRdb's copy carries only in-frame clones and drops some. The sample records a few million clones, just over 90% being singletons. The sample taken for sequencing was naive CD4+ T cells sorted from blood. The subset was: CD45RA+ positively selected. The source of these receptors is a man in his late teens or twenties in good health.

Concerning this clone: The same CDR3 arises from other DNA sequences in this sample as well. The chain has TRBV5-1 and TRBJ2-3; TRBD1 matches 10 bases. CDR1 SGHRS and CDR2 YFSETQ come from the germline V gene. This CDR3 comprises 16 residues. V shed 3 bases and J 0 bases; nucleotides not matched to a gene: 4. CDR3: CASSWGQGTSTDTQYF. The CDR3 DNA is TGCGCCAGCAGCTGGGGACAGGGGACTAGCACAGATACGCAGTATTTT.

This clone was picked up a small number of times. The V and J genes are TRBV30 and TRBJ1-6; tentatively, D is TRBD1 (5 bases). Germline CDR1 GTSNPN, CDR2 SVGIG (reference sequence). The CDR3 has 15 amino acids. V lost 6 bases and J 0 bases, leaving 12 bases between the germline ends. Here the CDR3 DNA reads TGTGCCTGCCGGCCCGGGGGCTCCTATAATTCACCCCTCCACTTT. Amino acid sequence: CACRPGGSYNSPLHF.

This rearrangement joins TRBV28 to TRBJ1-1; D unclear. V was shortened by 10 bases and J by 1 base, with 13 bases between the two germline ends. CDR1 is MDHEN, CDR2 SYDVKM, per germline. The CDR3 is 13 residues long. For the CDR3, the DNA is TGTGCCACCTCCGAGCGGGGGAACACTGAAGCTTTCTTT. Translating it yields CATSERGNTEAFF.

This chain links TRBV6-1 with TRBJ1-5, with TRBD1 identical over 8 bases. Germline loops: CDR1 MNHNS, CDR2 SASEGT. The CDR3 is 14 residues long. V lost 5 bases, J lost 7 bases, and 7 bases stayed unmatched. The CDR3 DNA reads TGTGCCAGCAGTTCAGGGGGCTTAGGGCAGCCCCAGCATTTT. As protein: CASSSGGLGQPQHF.

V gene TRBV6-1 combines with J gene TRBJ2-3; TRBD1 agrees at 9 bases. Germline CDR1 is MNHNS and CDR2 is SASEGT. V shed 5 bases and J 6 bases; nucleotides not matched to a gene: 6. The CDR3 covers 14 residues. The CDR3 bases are TGTGCCAGCAGTCGGGACAGGGTAACGGATACGCAGTATTTT. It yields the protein CASSRDRVTDTQYF.

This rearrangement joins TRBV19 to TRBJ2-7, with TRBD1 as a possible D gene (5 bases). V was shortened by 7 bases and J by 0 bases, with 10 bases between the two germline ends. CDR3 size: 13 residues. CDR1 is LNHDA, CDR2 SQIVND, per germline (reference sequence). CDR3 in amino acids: CASKGQSSYEQYF. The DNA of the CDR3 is TGTGCCAGTAAGGGGCAGAGCTCCTACGAGCAGTACTTC.

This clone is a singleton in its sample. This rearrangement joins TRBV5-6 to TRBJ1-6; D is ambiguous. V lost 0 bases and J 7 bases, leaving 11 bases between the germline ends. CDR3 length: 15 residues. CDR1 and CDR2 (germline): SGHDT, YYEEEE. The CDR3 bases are TGTGCCAGCAGCTTGGATTTACTAGGGAATTCACCCCTCCACTTT. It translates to CASSLDLLGNSPLHF.

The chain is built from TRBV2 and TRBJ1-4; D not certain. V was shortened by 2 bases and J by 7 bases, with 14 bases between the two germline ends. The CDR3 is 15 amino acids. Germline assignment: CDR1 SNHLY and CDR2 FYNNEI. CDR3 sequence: CASSEYRTYGEKLFF. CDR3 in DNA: TGTGCCAGCAGTGAATATCGCACTTATGGTGAAAAACTGTTTTTT.

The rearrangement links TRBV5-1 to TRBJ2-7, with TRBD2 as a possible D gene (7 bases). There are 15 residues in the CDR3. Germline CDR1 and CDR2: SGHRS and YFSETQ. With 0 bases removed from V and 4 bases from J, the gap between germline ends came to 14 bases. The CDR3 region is CASSLASGGQYEQYF. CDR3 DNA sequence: TGCGCCAGCAGCTTGGCTTCGGGGGGACAATACGAGCAGTACTTC.

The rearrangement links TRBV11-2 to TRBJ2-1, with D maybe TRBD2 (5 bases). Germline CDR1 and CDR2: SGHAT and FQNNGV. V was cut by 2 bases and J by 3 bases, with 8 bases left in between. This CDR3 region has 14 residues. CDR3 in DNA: TGTGCCAGCAGCTTAAGCGGAGTCTACAATGAGCAGTTCTTC. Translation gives CASSLSGVYNEQFF.

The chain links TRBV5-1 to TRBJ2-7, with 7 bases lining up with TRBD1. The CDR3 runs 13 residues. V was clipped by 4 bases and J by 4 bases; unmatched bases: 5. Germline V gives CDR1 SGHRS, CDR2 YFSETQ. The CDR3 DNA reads TGCGCCAGCAGCCCAGGGGGTGAGTACGAGCAGTACTTC. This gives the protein CASSPGGEYEQYF.

Written as DNA, the CDR3 is TGCGCCAGCAGCTTGTGGGGGGATAGCACAGATACGCAGTATTTT. Translating it yields CASSLWGDSTDTQYF. The chain is built from TRBV5-1 and TRBJ2-3, with D possibly being TRBD2 (6 bases). V shed 1 base and J shed 0 bases, with 9 bases lying between them. The CDR3 covers 15 residues. CDR1 is SGHRS, CDR2 YFSETQ, per germline.

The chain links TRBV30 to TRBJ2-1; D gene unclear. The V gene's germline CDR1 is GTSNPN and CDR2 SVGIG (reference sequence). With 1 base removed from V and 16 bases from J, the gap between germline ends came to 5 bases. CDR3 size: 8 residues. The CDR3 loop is CAWSGIFF. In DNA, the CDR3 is TGTGCCTGGAGTGGGATATTCTTC. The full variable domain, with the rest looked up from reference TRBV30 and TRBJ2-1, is SQTIHQWPATLVQPVGSPLSLECTVEGTSNPNLYWYRQAAGRGLQLLFYSVGIGQISSEVPQNLSASRPQDRQFILSSKKLLLSDSGFYLCAWSGIFFGPGTRLTVL.

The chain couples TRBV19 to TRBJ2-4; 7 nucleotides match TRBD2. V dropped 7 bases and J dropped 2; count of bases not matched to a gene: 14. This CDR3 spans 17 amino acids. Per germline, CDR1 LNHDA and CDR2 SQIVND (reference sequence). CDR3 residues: CASTPSGGSGTKNIQYF. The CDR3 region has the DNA TGTGCCAGTACCCCCTCGGGCGGGAGTGGGACCAAAAACATTCAGTACTTC.

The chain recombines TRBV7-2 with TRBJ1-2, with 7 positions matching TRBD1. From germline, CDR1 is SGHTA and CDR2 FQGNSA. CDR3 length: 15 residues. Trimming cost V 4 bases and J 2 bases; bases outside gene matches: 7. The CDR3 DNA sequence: TGTGCCAGCAGCTCCCCCTTACAGGGGAACTATGGCTACACCTTC. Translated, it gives CASSSPLQGNYGYTF.

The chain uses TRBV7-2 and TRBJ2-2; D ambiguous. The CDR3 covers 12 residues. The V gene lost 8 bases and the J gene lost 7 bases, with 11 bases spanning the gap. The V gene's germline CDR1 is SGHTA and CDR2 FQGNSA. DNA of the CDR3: TGTGCCAGCGTTCTTAGAGGCGGGGAGCTGTTTTTT. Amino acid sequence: CASVLRGGELFF.

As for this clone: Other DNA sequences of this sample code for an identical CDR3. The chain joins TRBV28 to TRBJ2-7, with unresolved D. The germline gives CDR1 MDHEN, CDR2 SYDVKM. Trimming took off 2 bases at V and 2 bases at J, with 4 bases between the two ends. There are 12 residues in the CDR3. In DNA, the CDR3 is TGTGCCAGCAGTTTAAGGACCTACGAGCAGTACTTC. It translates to CASSLRTYEQYF.

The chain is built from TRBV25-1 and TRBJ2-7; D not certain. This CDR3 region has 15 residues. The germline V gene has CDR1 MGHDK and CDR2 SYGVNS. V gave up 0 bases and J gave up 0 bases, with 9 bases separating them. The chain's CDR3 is CASSEYGRSSYEQYF. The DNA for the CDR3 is TGTGCCAGCAGTGAATATGGGCGGAGCTCCTACGAGCAGTACTTC.

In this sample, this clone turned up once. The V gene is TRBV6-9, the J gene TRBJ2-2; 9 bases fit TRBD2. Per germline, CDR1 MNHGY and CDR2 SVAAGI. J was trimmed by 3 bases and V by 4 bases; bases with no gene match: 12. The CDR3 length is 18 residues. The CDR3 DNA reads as TGTGCCAGCAGTTCGATCCCGGGACTAGCAAATTACACCGGGGAGCTGTTTTTT. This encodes CASSSIPGLANYTGELFF.

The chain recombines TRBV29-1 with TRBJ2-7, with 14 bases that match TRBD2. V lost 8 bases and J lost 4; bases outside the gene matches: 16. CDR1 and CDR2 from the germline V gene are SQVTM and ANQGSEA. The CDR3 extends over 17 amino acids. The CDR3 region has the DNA TGCAGCTCCCTCGGTAGTAGAGGGACTAGCGGGAGTTACGAGCAGTACTTC. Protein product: CSSLGSRGTSGSYEQYF.

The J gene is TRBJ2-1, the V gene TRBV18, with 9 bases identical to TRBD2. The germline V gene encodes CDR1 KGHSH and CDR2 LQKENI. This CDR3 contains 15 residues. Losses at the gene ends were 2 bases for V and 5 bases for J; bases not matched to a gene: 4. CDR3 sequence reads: CASSPNLAGNNEQFF. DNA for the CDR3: TGTGCCAGCTCACCAAACCTAGCGGGGAACAATGAGCAGTTCTTC.